This TCR beta chain is from a study of blood T cells in healthy people across ages. The study, taken as a whole, reports: Across the age range, TCR beta diversity per million T cells fell in a roughly linear way. Aged donors had fewer naive CD4+ cells and lower diversity than long-lived donors.

Next came a second PCR, run for about 6 to 11 cycles, which used a sample-barcoded 5' primer along with a J-beta primer mix. TCRdb reprocessed the 5' RACE reads via MiXCR and lists one record per CDR3 protein. This sample carries 700,000 or so distinct CDR3 sequences, less than 45% of them seen once, and the ten largest clones take approximately 29%. This clonotype is a singleton in its sample. Its antigen is not known. Germline loops: CDR1 SGHTA, CDR2 FQGNSA. V shed 1 base and J shed 4 bases, with 15 bases lying between them. The CDR3 has 16 residues. The clonotype was recovered from an older man in good health. This chain links TRBV7-2 with TRBJ2-3, with D possibly matching TRBD2 (7 bases). Specimen: blood. This CDR3 reads CASSLGSAGAADTQYF. The CDR3 nucleotides read TGTGCCAGCAGCTTAGGATCGGCGGGGGCGGCAGATACGCAGTATTTT.